The 9 T cell receptor beta chains presented below share a single source sample, sequenced in a study of T cell repertoires in cytomegalovirus infection. MiXCR, run by TCRdb on the reads, gives a single entry per CDR3 protein. The sample has under 200,000 distinct CDR3 sequences; 8% to 10% are singletons. The sample comprised PBMCs. The receptor set was obtained from a human donor in good health (CMV status not recorded). Some clones in this sample may be carry-over from other donors' samples.

This clonotype was detected ten times or more. The CDR3 reads CSATGLAGGPGEQYF. DNA of the CDR3: TGCAGTGCTACGGGACTAGCGGGAGGGCCAGGCGAGCAGTACTTC. The V call is TRBV20-1, the J call TRBJ2-7, with 16 bases matching TRBD2. Germline lookup yields CDR1 DFQATT and CDR2 SNEGSKA (reference sequence). V lost 4 bases and J lost 6; bases outside the gene matches: 6. The CDR3 sequence is 15 residues long.

This clonotype has a count of ten or more. The chain joins TRBV7-2 to TRBJ2-1, with a possible D match to TRBD1 (6 bases). Deletions cut 3 bases from V and 2 bases from J, with 8 bases between. Germline loops: CDR1 SGHTA, CDR2 FQGNSA. The CDR3 spans 14 residues. This CDR3 reads CASSFQGTYNEQFF. In nucleotides, the CDR3 is TGTGCCAGCAGCTTTCAGGGGACCTACAATGAGCAGTTCTTC.

This clonotype has at least ten counts. The V gene is TRBV7-8, the J gene TRBJ1-5, with TRBD1 matching over 8 bases. Germline V gene lookup returns CDR1 SGHVS and CDR2 FQNEAQ. V gave up 4 bases and J gave up 11 bases; unmatched junction bases: 13. CDR3 length: 15 amino acids. CDR3 sequence reads: CASSSGQGISVSQHF. The CDR3 DNA is TGTGCCAGCAGCTCAGGACAGGGAATTTCGGTCTCCCAGCATTTT.

The table lists this clonotype with many counts. The chain joins TRBV7-2 to TRBJ2-2; D is undetermined. The CDR3 has 14 amino acids. Per the germline V gene, CDR1 is SGHTA and CDR2 is FQGNSA. With 5 bases removed from V and 4 bases from J, the gap between germline ends came to 11 bases. This chain's CDR3 is CASSPQLFTGELFF. CDR3 in DNA: TGTGCCAGCAGCCCTCAATTATTCACCGGGGAGCTGTTTTTT.

This clonotype has at least ten counts. The V call is TRBV6-1, the J call TRBJ1-2, with 9 bases that match TRBD1. Trimming removed 4 bases from V and 6 bases from J; junction bases left unmatched: 12. Germline CDR1 is MNHNS and CDR2 is SASEGT. The CDR3 sequence is 16 residues long. The CDR3 nucleotides are TGTGCCAGCAGTGCCCCCCGGGACAGGGCCTCGAATGGCTACACCTTC. This translates into CASSAPRDRASNGYTF.

V gene TRBV27 combines with J gene TRBJ1-1; 7 bases fit TRBD1. The germline CDR1 and CDR2 sequences are MNHEY and SMNVEV (reference sequence). The trim removed 2 bases at V and 6 bases at J, leaving 6 bases unmatched. There are 14 residues in the CDR3. CDR3: CASSLVERGPEAFF. The CDR3 nucleotides are TGTGCCAGCAGTTTAGTCGAAAGGGGGCCTGAAGCTTTCTTT.

This clonotype showed up many times. The V and J genes are TRBV28 and TRBJ1-1; TRBD1 matches at 7 bases. CDR1 and CDR2 from the germline V gene are MDHEN and SYDVKM. There are 12 residues in the CDR3. Trimming took 7 bases from V and 5 from J; bases not matched to a gene: 4. The CDR3 nucleotides read TGTGCCAGCAACGTGGGACAGACTGAAGCTTTCTTT. Translating it yields CASNVGQTEAFF.

The chain carries TRBV5-1 and TRBJ2-1, with TRBD2 identical over 9 bases. Germline V gene lookup returns CDR1 SGHRS and CDR2 YFSETQ. There are 15 residues in the CDR3. The junction had 2 bases not matched to a gene; V was cut back by 0 bases and J by 4 bases. The CDR3 sequence is CASSLDLAGYNEQFF. The CDR3 DNA reads TGCGCCAGCAGCTTGGATCTAGCGGGGTACAATGAGCAGTTCTTC.

The sample holds a few counts of this clonotype. The chain is built from TRBV28 and TRBJ2-7, with D perhaps TRBD2 (7 bases). The CDR3 length is 15 residues. Germline V gene lookup returns CDR1 MDHEN and CDR2 SYDVKM. V was pared by 1 base and J by 7 bases, with 17 bases between. CDR3 protein: CASSLSGGGGGEQYF. DNA of the CDR3: TGTGCCAGCAGTTTATCGGGAGGAGGGGGGGGGGAGCAGTACTTC.